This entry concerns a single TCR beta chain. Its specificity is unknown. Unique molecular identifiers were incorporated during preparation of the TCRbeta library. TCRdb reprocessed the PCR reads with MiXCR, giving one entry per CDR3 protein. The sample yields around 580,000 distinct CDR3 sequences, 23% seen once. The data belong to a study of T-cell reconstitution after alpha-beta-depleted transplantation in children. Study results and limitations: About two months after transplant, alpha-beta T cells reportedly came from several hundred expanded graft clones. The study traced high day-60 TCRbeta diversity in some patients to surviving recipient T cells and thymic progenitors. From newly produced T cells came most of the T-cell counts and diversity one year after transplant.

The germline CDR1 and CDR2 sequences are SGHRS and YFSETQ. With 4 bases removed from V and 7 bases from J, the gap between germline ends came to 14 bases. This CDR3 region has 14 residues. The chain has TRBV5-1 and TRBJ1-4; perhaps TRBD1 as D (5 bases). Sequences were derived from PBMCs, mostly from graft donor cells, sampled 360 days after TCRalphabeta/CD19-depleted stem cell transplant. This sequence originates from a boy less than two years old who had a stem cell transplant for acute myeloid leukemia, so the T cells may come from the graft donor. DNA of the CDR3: TGCGCCAGCAGCCCGGGACTGTCCACTGAAAAACTGTTTTTT. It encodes CASSPGLSTEKLFF.